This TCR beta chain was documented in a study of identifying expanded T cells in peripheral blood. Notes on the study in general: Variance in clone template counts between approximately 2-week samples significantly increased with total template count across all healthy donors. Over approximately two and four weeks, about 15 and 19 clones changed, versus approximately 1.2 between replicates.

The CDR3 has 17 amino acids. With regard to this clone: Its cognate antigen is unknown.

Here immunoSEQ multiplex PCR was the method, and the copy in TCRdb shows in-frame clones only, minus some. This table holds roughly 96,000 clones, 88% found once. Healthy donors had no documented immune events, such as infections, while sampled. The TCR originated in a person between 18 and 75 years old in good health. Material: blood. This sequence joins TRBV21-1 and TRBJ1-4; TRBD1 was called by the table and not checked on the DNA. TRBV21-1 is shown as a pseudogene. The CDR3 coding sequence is TGTGCCAGCAGCAAAGCGGGACAGGGCCCTGCTACTGAAAAACTGTTTTTT. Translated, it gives CASSKAGQGPATEKLFF.